Listed here are 14 T cell receptor beta chains from one sample, sequenced in a study of identifying expanded T cells in peripheral blood. TCRdb's copy holds only in-frame clones and misses some; the assay was immunoSEQ multiplex PCR. Of 90,000 to 100,000 clones in the sample, 88% were seen once. The sequenced material came from blood. Source of these receptors: a person aged 18 to 70 in good health.

The V gene is TRBV5-1, the J gene TRBJ1-1, with TRBD1 matching 8 bases. V shed 4 bases, J shed 3 bases, and the junction held 2 bases outside the gene matches. The CDR3 is 13 amino acids. Germline V lookup: CDR1 SGHRS, CDR2 YFSETQ. CDR3 sequence: CASSMTGDTEAFF. CDR3 nucleotide sequence: TGCGCCAGCAGCATGACAGGGGACACTGAAGCTTTCTTT.

V gene TRBV9 combines with J gene TRBJ2-2, with 11 bases fitting TRBD2. This CDR3 is built from 20 residues. V dropped 4 bases and J dropped 7; count of bases not matched to a gene: 21. Germline values: CDR1 SGDLS, CDR2 YYNGEE. The CDR3 reads CASSRLTPGPSSGRVGELFF. Written as DNA, the CDR3 is TGTGCCAGCAGCCGCCTGACCCCGGGTCCGAGTAGCGGGAGGGTCGGGGAGCTGTTTTTT. The full variable domain, completed using reference TRBV9 and TRBJ2-2, is DSGVTQTPKHLITATGQRVTLRCSPRSGDLSVYWYQQSLDQGLQFLIQYYNGEERAKGNILERFSAQQFPDLHSELNLSSLELGDSALYFCASSRLTPGPSSGRVGELFFGEGSRLTVL.

This chain uses TRBV27 with TRBJ1-5; 7 bases fit TRBD1. This CDR3 has 15 residues. The V segment lost 2 bases and the J segment 0 bases; nucleotides outside the gene matches: 1. Germline CDR1 MNHEY, CDR2 SMNVEV (reference sequence). The CDR3 DNA follows: TGTGCCAGCAGTTTACAGGGGGGTAGCAATCAGCCCCAGCATTTT. The encoded protein is CASSLQGGSNQPQHF.

The genes are TRBV9 and TRBJ1-1; 10 nucleotides line up with TRBD1. The CDR3 runs to 15 residues. The germline CDR1 and CDR2 sequences are SGDLS and YYNGEE. V trimming: 4 bases; J trimming: 1 base; junction bases outside the gene matches: 4. CDR3 nucleotide sequence: TGTGCCAGCAGCCCCTGGGACAGGGGGAACACTGAAGCTTTCTTT. This sequence encodes CASSPWDRGNTEAFF.

V is TRBV6-5 and J is TRBJ2-7; maybe TRBD2 (5 bases). Germline CDR1 is MNHEY and CDR2 is SVGAGI. The CDR3 is 15 amino acids. V was cut by 2 bases and J by 0 bases, with 11 bases left in between. CDR3 nucleotide sequence: TGTGCCAGCAGTTACAAGCGGCATACCTCCTACGAGCAGTACTTC. It yields the protein CASSYKRHTSYEQYF.

The CDR3 reads CAWSGFGQPQHF. Here the CDR3 DNA reads TGTGCCTGGAGTGGTTTTGGGCAGCCCCAGCATTTT. The rearrangement uses TRBV30 and TRBJ1-5, with D hard to call. This CDR3 is 12 amino acids long. Trimming left V 1 base short and J 7 bases short, with 8 bases between. CDR1 GTSNPN and CDR2 SVGIG come from the germline V gene (reference sequence).

This clone was found once. For the CDR3, the DNA is TGTGCCAGCATCTGGACTAGCCAAGAGACCCAGTACTTC. Its protein product is CASIWTSQETQYF. The J gene is TRBJ2-5, the V gene TRBV2, with 7 nucleotides matching TRBD2. Germline V gene lookup returns CDR1 SNHLY and CDR2 FYNNEI. The CDR3 spans 13 residues. Trimming took 7 bases from V and 1 from J; bases not matched to a gene: 3.

J is TRBJ2-1 and V is TRBV28; D might be TRBD1 (5 bases). The CDR3 is 15 residues long. Trimming took off 6 bases at V and 2 bases at J, with 14 bases between the two ends. Germline assignment: CDR1 MDHEN and CDR2 SYDVKM. The CDR3 loop is CASRGSGRPYNEQFF. For the CDR3, the DNA is TGTGCCAGCAGGGGGTCAGGGCGGCCCTACAATGAGCAGTTCTTC.

The chain joins TRBV6-1 to TRBJ2-1, with TRBD2 as a possible D gene (5 bases). V was cut by 3 bases and J by 4 bases, with 13 bases left in between. Germline lookup yields CDR1 MNHNS and CDR2 SASEGT. The CDR3 has 15 residues. CDR3 in amino acids: CASSEPGTKYNEQFF. In DNA, the CDR3 is TGTGCCAGCAGTGAGCCGGGAACAAAGTACAATGAGCAGTTCTTC.

This chain links TRBV7-2 with TRBJ2-1, with D uncertain. The CDR3 has 13 residues. The germline gives CDR1 SGHTA, CDR2 FQGNSA. V was shortened by 0 bases and J by 8 bases, with 8 bases between the two germline ends. CDR3 residues: CASSLARRYEQFF. The CDR3, as DNA: TGTGCCAGCAGCTTAGCGAGAAGATATGAGCAGTTCTTC. The entire variable domain, with the rest obtained from reference TRBV7-2 and TRBJ2-1, is as follows: GAGVSQSPSNKVTEKGKDVELRCDPISGHTALYWYRQSLGQGLEFLIYFQGNSAPDKSGLPSDRFSAERTGGSVSTLTIQRTQQEDSAVYLCASSLARRYEQFFGPGTRLTVL.

The chain combines TRBV27 with TRBJ2-1, with 8 bases identical to TRBD1. CDR1 is MNHEY and CDR2 is SMNVEV in the germline V gene (reference sequence). CDR3 length: 18 amino acids. The trim removed 1 base at V and 4 bases at J, leaving 12 bases unmatched. CDR3 nucleotide sequence: TGTGCCAGCAGTTTATTTCCTCCAGGGGGCGAACCTTACAATGAGCAGTTCTTC. It translates to CASSLFPPGGEPYNEQFF.

This chain connects TRBV10-1 to TRBJ1-1; D perhaps matches TRBD1 (5 bases). The V end was cut by 3 bases, the J end by 2 bases, with 7 bases between. Germline-derived CDR1 and CDR2 are WNHNN and SYGVQD (reference sequence). The length of the CDR3 is 13 residues. CDR3: CASSEGVNTEAFF. The CDR3 nucleotides read TGCGCCAGCAGTGAAGGGGTTAACACTGAAGCTTTCTTT.

CDR3 nucleotides: TGTGCCAGCAGCTTAGGCGATATTAGTCGGGGATATATCATCGGGGAGCTGTTTTTT. It yields the protein CASSLGDISRGYIIGELFF. This chain links TRBV7-9 with TRBJ2-2; D perhaps matches TRBD2 (5 bases). Trimming shortened V by 1 base and J by 7 bases, and 25 bases separated the two germline ends. CDR3 size: 19 residues. Germline V gene data show CDR1 as SEHNR and CDR2 as FQNEAQ (reference sequence).

This clone was recorded only once. The chain couples TRBV7-8 to TRBJ1-1, with 7 positions matching TRBD1. V shed 6 bases, J shed 4 bases, and the junction held 8 bases outside the gene matches. The germline gives CDR1 SGHVS, CDR2 FQNEAQ. This CDR3 has 14 amino acids. The CDR3 nucleotides are TGTGCCAGCAGTTATCGACAGGGAGTCACTGAAGCTTTCTTT. Translating it yields CASSYRQGVTEAFF.